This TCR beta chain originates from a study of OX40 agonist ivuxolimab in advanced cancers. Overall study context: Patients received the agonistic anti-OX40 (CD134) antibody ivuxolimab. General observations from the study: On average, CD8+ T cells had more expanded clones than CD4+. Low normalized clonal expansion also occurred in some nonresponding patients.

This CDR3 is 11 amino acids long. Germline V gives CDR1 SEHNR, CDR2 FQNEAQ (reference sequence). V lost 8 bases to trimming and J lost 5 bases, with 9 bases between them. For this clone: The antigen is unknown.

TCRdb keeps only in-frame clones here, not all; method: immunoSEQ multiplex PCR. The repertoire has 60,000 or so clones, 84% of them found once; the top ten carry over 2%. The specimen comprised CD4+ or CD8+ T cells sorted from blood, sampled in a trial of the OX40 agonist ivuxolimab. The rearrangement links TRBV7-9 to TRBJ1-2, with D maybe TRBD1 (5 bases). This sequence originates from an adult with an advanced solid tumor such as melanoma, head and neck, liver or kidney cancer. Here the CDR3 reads CASGGTYGYTF. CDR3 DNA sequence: TGTGCCAGCGGAGGGACTTATGGCTACACCTTC.